These 7 T cell receptor beta chains came from one sample sequenced in a study of OX40 agonist ivuxolimab in advanced cancers. Profiling relied on immunoSEQ multiplex PCR, and the TCRdb table lists in-frame clones only, not all of them. The table includes about 83,000 clones, around 80% detected once. Sequences were derived from CD4+ or CD8+ T cells sorted from blood, sampled in a trial of the OX40 agonist ivuxolimab. All receptors derive from an adult with an advanced solid tumor such as melanoma, head and neck, liver or kidney cancer.

V gene TRBV28 combines with J gene TRBJ1-1, with D possibly being TRBD1 (5 bases). CDR3 size: 15 residues. Germline CDR1 and CDR2: MDHEN and SYDVKM. The V and J ends lost 2 bases and 7 bases respectively, with 17 bases between them. Here the CDR3 reads CASSLPVRDRLEAFF. The CDR3 coding sequence is TGTGCCAGCAGTTTACCTGTCAGGGATCGTCTTGAAGCTTTCTTT.

CDR3 DNA: TGTGCCAGCAGGACTAGCGGGGGCGGGCAAGGAGCGGCCCAGTACTTC. Protein product: CASRTSGGGQGAAQYF. The V gene is TRBV2, the J gene TRBJ2-5, with TRBD2 identical over 12 bases. This CDR3 contains 16 residues. V was pared by 6 bases and J by 9 bases, with 14 bases of the junction left unmatched. Looked up from germline, CDR1 is SNHLY and CDR2 is FYNNEI.

This clone was seen a handful of times. J is TRBJ2-5 and V is TRBV29-1, with 9 bases that match TRBD2. The germline V gene encodes CDR1 SQVTM and CDR2 ANQGSEA. The trim removed 4 bases at V and 5 bases at J, leaving 11 bases unmatched. The CDR3 has 15 residues. CDR3 DNA: TGCAGCGTTGGGTATGGGCGGGGGGGCCAGGAGACCCAGTACTTC. Translated: CSVGYGRGGQETQYF.

This chain uses TRBV4-1 with TRBJ2-3; the D is unclear. Germline V gene data show CDR1 as MGHRA and CDR2 as YSYEKL. Deletions cut 3 bases from V and 0 bases from J, with 16 bases between. The CDR3 contains 17 residues. DNA for the CDR3: TGCGCCAGCAGCCAGACGCGTCGGCCAGCTAGCACAGATACGCAGTATTTT. Translating it yields CASSQTRRPASTDTQYF.

V usage is TRBV2 and J usage is TRBJ1-5; D might be TRBD1 (5 bases). The CDR3 is made up of 13 amino acids. V dropped 4 bases and J dropped 5 bases, with 9 bases sitting between them. Germline CDR1 SNHLY, CDR2 FYNNEI. The chain's CDR3 is CASSASGDQPQHF. CDR3 DNA: TGTGCCAGCAGTGCTTCGGGGGATCAGCCCCAGCATTTT. The entire variable domain, with the rest obtained from reference TRBV2 and TRBJ1-5, is as follows: EPEVTQTPSHQVTQMGQEVILRCVPISNHLYFYWYRQILGQKVEFLVSFYNNEISEKSEIFDDQFSVERPDGSNFTLKIRSTKLEDSAMYFCASSASGDQPQHFGDGTRLSIL.

This rearrangement joins TRBV2 to TRBJ2-3, with D hard to call. CDR1 SNHLY and CDR2 FYNNEI come from the germline V gene. V was trimmed by 2 bases and J by 3 bases, leaving 6 bases between them. The CDR3 length is 13 residues. This chain's CDR3 is CASSEYLTDTQYF. CDR3 DNA sequence: TGTGCCAGCAGTGAATATTTAACAGATACGCAGTATTTT.

V is TRBV28 and J is TRBJ2-7; 10 nucleotides align to TRBD1. This CDR3 contains 14 residues. The V and J ends lost 5 bases and 6 bases, in that order; junction bases with no gene match: 7. CDR1 and CDR2 (germline): MDHEN, SYDVKM. CDR3 bases: TGTGCCAGCAGTAACCGGGACAGGGGTTCCGAGCAGTACTTC. It encodes CASSNRDRGSEQYF.